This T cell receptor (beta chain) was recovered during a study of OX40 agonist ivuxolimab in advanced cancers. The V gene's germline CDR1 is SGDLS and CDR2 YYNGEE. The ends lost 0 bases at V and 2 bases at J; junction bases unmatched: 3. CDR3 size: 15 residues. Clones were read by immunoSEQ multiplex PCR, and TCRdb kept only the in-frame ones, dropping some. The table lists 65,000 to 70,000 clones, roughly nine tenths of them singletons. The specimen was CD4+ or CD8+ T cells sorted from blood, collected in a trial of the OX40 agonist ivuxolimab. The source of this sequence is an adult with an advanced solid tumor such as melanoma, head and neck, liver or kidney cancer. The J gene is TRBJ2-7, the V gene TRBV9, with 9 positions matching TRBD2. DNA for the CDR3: TGTGCCAGCAGCGTAGGGACTAGCGAGACCTACGAGCAGTACTTC. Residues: CASSVGTSETYEQYF. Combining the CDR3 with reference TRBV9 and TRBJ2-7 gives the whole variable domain DSGVTQTPKHLITATGQRVTLRCSPRSGDLSVYWYQQSLDQGLQFLIQYYNGEERAKGNILERFSAQQFPDLHSELNLSSLELGDSALYFCASSVGTSETYEQYFGPGTRLTVT.